The present T cell receptor (beta chain) was sequenced within a study of T cells in Graves' hyperthyroidism and ophthalmopathy. The sample holds many counts of this clonotype. V was shortened by 3 bases and J by 1 base, with 10 bases between the two germline ends. The CDR3 spans 14 residues. TCR beta CDR3 sequences were amplified from RNA transcripts. Carried out on the TCR CDR3, a first-round RT-PCR used the HTBI primer set. TCRdb reprocessed the multiplex PCR reads via MiXCR and lists one record per CDR3 protein. There are 330,000 or so distinct CDR3 sequences in the sample; about a sixth occur only once, and 15% to 18% lies in the top ten.

The chain employs TRBV12-3 or TRBV12-4 and TRBJ2-7; D is possibly TRBD2 (5 bases). The TCR originated in a woman in her 40s with Graves' ophthalmopathy. Material: blood. CDR3 in DNA: TGTGCCAGCAGTTTTGAGGGCAGATCCTACGAGCAGTACTTC. The encoded protein is CASSFEGRSYEQYF.